A selection of T cell receptor beta chains follows, all from one sample in a study of blood T cell repertoires in COVID-19. Assay: immunoSEQ multiplex PCR; the TCRdb copy retains only in-frame clones and omits some. The sample holds fewer than 450,000 clones; approximately 86% are singletons and the top ten take roughly 2%. The sequenced sample was PBMCs or T cells enriched from blood (not recorded which). These receptors came from a middle-aged woman with acute COVID-19. Both conserved end residues are part of each CDR3. Each record gives: CDR3 DNA, CDR3 protein, J gene, V gene, D gene. A D gene is named only where the DNA matches it firmly.

CDR3nt: TGTGCCAGCAGCTTAGCAGCGGGGGTGTTGAGTGAGCAGTTCTTC; CDR3aa: CASSLAAGVLSEQFF; j_gene: TRBJ2-1; v_gene: TRBV7-2; d_gene: TRBD2
CDR3nt: TGTGCCAGCAGCCACGAGGAGTCAGGGAGGGCAGGAAACACCATATATTTT; CDR3aa: CASSHEESGRAGNTIYF; j_gene: TRBJ1-3; v_gene: TRBV3-1/TRBV3-2; d_gene: -
CDR3nt: TGTGCCAGCAGTATCAGGGGGTTGACCGGGGAGCTGTTTTTT; CDR3aa: CASSIRGLTGELFF; j_gene: TRBJ2-2; v_gene: TRBV6-5; d_gene: TRBD1
CDR3nt: TGTGCCAGCAGCTTAGCGACGGGGAGCTCCTACGAGCAGTACTTC; CDR3aa: CASSLATGSSYEQYF; j_gene: TRBJ2-7; v_gene: TRBV7-9; d_gene: -
CDR3nt: TGCAGTGCCGTATCTAGCACCGAGCAGTACTTC; CDR3aa: CSAVSSTEQYF; j_gene: TRBJ2-7; v_gene: TRBV20-1; d_gene: -
CDR3nt: TGTGCCAGTAGTGTTACGGGTAGTGCTGGCTACACCTTC; CDR3aa: CASSVTGSAGYTF; j_gene: TRBJ1-2; v_gene: TRBV19; d_gene: -
CDR3nt: TGCGCCAGCAGTTATAGACAGGTCGGCACTGAAGCTTTCTTT; CDR3aa: CASSYRQVGTEAFF; j_gene: TRBJ1-1; v_gene: TRBV5-1; d_gene: -
CDR3nt: TGCGCCAGCAGACCCACAGGAACTAATGAAAAACTGTTTTTT; CDR3aa: CASRPTGTNEKLFF; j_gene: TRBJ1-4; v_gene: TRBV5-1; d_gene: -
CDR3nt: TGTGCCACCCTGACAGGGTCCACCGGGGAGCTGTTTTTT; CDR3aa: CATLTGSTGELFF; j_gene: TRBJ2-2; v_gene: TRBV6-5; d_gene: TRBD1
CDR3nt: TGCAGCGTTGAAACTGCGGAGAACACTGAAGCTTTCTTT; CDR3aa: CSVETAENTEAFF; j_gene: TRBJ1-1; v_gene: TRBV29-1; d_gene: -
CDR3nt: TGCGCCAGCAGCTTGGAGGGAGGGTTTGGAGAAAAACTGTTTTTT; CDR3aa: CASSLEGGFGEKLFF; j_gene: TRBJ1-4; v_gene: TRBV5-1; d_gene: -
CDR3nt: TGTGCCAGCAGCTTAGAAGGGGCCGCTAATAATTCACCCCTCCACTTT; CDR3aa: CASSLEGAANNSPLHF; j_gene: TRBJ1-6; v_gene: TRBV7-9; d_gene: -
CDR3nt: TGCAGCGTTGGGCCTAGCGTGGGATCTGAGCAGTTCTTC; CDR3aa: CSVGPSVGSEQFF; j_gene: TRBJ2-1; v_gene: TRBV29-1; d_gene: -
CDR3nt: TGTGCCAGCAACCCTCTAGCGGTCGATGAGCAGTTCTTC; CDR3aa: CASNPLAVDEQFF; j_gene: TRBJ2-1; v_gene: TRBV7-9; d_gene: TRBD2
CDR3nt: TGTGCCAGCAGCTTTGGGAACAGGGTTACTGAAGCTTTCTTT; CDR3aa: CASSFGNRVTEAFF; j_gene: TRBJ1-1; v_gene: TRBV7-9; d_gene: -
CDR3nt: TGTGCCTCTGGACAGGGAACAGATACGCAGTATTTT; CDR3aa: CASGQGTDTQYF; j_gene: TRBJ2-3; v_gene: TRBV30; d_gene: TRBD1
CDR3nt: TGCGCCAGCAGCCACGCCCGGGACAGAGATAGCAATCAGCCCCAGCATTTT; CDR3aa: CASSHARDRDSNQPQHF; j_gene: TRBJ1-5; v_gene: TRBV4-1; d_gene: TRBD1
CDR3nt: TGTGCCACCAGTGAACAGGGGTGGTACAATGAGCAGTTCTTC; CDR3aa: CATSEQGWYNEQFF; j_gene: TRBJ2-1; v_gene: TRBV24-1; d_gene: TRBD1
CDR3nt: TGTGCCAGTAGTCGTGACAGTATCTATGGCTACACCTTC; CDR3aa: CASSRDSIYGYTF; j_gene: TRBJ1-2; v_gene: TRBV19; d_gene: -
CDR3nt: TGTGCCAGCAGCTTAGGTCAGGGTTACGATAACTATGGCTACACCTTC; CDR3aa: CASSLGQGYDNYGYTF; j_gene: TRBJ1-2; v_gene: TRBV7-6; d_gene: -
CDR3nt: TGCGCCAGCAGCTTGTGGGGCCGCTCTGGGGCCAACGTCCTGACTTTC; CDR3aa: CASSLWGRSGANVLTF; j_gene: TRBJ2-6; v_gene: TRBV5-1; d_gene: -
CDR3nt: TGTGCTAGTGGTTTTCGGGGAGGCACTGAAGCTTTCTTT; CDR3aa: CASGFRGGTEAFF; j_gene: TRBJ1-1; v_gene: TRBV12-5; d_gene: -
CDR3nt: TGCAGCGTTGAATGGGGCCTAATGGACCAAGAGACCCAGTACTTC; CDR3aa: CSVEWGLMDQETQYF; j_gene: TRBJ2-5; v_gene: TRBV29-1; d_gene: -
CDR3nt: TGTGCCAGCAGTTACCGGGTTGCGGGCGGCTACACCTTC; CDR3aa: CASSYRVAGGYTF; j_gene: TRBJ1-2; v_gene: TRBV6-2/TRBV6-3; d_gene: -
CDR3nt: TGTGCCAGCATAGGACAGGGGGCTGAGCAGTTCTTC; CDR3aa: CASIGQGAEQFF; j_gene: TRBJ2-1; v_gene: TRBV6-5; d_gene: TRBD1
CDR3nt: TGTGCCAGCACCAGGACAGGTCTCGCGCTCTCTGGGGCCAACGTCCTGACTTTC; CDR3aa: CASTRTGLALSGANVLTF; j_gene: TRBJ2-6; v_gene: TRBV7-8; d_gene: TRBD1
CDR3nt: TGTGCCAGCAGCTTAGGACAGAATAATCAGCCCCAGCATTTT; CDR3aa: CASSLGQNNQPQHF; j_gene: TRBJ1-5; v_gene: TRBV11-2; d_gene: -
CDR3nt: TGTGCCAGCAGTTACGGACAGGGACAGTACTTC; CDR3aa: CASSYGQGQYF; j_gene: TRBJ2-7; v_gene: TRBV7-9; d_gene: TRBD1